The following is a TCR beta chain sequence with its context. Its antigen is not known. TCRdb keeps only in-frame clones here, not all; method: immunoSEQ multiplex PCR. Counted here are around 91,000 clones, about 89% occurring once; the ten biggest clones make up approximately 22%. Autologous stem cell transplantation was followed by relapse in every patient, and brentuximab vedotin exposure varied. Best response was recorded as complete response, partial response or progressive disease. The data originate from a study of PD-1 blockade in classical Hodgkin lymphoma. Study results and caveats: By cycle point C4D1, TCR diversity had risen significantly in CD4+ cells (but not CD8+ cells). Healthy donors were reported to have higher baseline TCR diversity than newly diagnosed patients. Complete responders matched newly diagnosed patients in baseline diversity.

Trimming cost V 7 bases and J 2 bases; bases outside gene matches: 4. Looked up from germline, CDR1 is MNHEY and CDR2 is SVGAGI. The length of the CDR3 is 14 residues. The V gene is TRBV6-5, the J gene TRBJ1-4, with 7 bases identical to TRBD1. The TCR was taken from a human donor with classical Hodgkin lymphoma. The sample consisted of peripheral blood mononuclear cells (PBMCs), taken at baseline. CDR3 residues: CASKGAGTNEKLFF. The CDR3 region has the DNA TGTGCCAGCAAGGGGGCCGGGACTAATGAAAAACTGTTTTTT.